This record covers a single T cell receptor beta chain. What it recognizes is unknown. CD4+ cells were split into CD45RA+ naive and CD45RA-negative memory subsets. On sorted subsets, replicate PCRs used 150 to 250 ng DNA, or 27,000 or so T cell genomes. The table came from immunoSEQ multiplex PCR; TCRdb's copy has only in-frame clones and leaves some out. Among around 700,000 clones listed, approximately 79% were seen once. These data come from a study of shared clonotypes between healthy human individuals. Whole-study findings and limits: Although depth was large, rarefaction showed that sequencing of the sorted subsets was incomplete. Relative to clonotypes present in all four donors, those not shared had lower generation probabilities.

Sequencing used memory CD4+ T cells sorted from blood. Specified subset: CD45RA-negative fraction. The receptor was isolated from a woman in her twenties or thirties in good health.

This CDR3 is CASRWGGNTGELFF. In DNA, the CDR3 is TGTGCCAGCCGTTGGGGAGGGAACACCGGGGAGCTGTTTTTT. The gene calls are TRBV2 and TRBJ2-2; possibly TRBD2 for D (6 bases). Germline V gene lookup returns CDR1 SNHLY and CDR2 FYNNEI. This CDR3 contains 14 residues. The V end lost 8 bases, the J end lost 1 base, and 11 bases lay between the germline ends.